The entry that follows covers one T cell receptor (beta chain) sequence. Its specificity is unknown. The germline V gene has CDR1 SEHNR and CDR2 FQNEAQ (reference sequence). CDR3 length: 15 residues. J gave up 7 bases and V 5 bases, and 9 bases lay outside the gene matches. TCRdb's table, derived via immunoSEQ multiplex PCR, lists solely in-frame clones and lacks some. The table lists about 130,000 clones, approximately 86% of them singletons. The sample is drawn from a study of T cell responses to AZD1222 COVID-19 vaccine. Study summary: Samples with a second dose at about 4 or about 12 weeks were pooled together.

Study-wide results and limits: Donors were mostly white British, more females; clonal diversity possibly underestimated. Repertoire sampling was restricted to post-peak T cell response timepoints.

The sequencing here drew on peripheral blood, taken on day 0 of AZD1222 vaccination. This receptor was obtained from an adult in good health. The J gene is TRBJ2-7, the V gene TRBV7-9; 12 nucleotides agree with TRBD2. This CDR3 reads CASSALAGGPGEQYF. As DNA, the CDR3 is TGTGCCAGCAGCGCCCTAGCGGGGGGGCCGGGAGAGCAGTACTTC.